Sequencing of this TCR beta chain was carried out in a study of T cell repertoires in cytomegalovirus infection. Study background: In public TCR beta signatures, there were indications of both CMV infection and matching HLA type. General study findings and limits: What dominated the ex vivo response were HLA-C-restricted CMV-specific TCR beta clonotypes.

TCRdb reprocessed the reads via MiXCR and lists one record per CDR3 protein. The sample consists of approximately 290,000 distinct CDR3 sequences, about a quarter of them appearing once. In regard to this clonotype: Its antigen is not known.

V lost 5 bases and J lost 1, with 13 bases in between. From germline, CDR1 is MNHEY and CDR2 SMNVEV (reference sequence). The CDR3 has 15 amino acids. This sequence was found in a human donor in good health (CMV status not recorded). Some clones in this sample may be carry-over from other donors' samples. Sequencing was carried out using PBMCs. This chain connects TRBV27 to TRBJ2-3, with D possibly being TRBD2 (5 bases). The CDR3, as DNA: TGTGCCAGCAGTCGGACTGTCCCGGGCACAGATACGCAGTATTTT. It encodes CASSRTVPGTDTQYF.